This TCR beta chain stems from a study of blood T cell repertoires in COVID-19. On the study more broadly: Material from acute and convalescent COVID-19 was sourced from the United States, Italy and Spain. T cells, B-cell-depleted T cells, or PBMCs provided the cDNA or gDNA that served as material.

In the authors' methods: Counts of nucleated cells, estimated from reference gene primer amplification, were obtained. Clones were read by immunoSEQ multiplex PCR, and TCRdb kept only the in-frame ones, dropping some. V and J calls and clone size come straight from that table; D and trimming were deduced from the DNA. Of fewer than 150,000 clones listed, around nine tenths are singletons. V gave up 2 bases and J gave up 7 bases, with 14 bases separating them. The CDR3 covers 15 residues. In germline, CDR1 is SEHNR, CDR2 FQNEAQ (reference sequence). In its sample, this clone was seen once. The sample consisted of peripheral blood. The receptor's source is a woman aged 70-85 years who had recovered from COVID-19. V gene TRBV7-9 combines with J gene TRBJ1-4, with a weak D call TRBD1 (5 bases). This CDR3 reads CASSLLGEGSEKLFF. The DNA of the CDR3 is TGTGCCAGCAGCTTATTGGGGGAGGGAAGTGAAAAACTGTTTTTT.